Presented here are 14 T cell receptor beta chains from one specimen sequenced in a study of T cell responses to AZD1222 COVID-19 vaccine. The table came from immunoSEQ multiplex PCR; TCRdb's copy has only in-frame clones and leaves some out. The table has 100,000 or so clones, 70% to 90% seen once. This specimen consisted of peripheral blood, obtained on day 0 of AZD1222 vaccination. The receptors were gathered from an adult in good health.

This clone came up a few times. The V gene is TRBV7-9, the J gene TRBJ1-1; D perhaps matches TRBD1 (5 bases). The CDR3 length is 16 residues. V shed 11 bases and J shed 3 bases, with 25 bases lying between them. Germline CDR1 reads SEHNR; CDR2 reads FQNEAQ (reference sequence). CDR3 DNA: TGTGCCCCTTTTCTACTCTTACGGGGGGGAGACACTGAAGCTTTCTTT. It yields the protein CAPFLLLRGGDTEAFF.

The chain recombines TRBV11-1 with TRBJ2-1; D tentatively fits TRBD1 or TRBD2 (6 bases each). The CDR3 is 15 residues long. Trimming stripped 3 bases from V and 0 bases from J, with 9 bases between. Looked up from germline, CDR1 is SGHAT and CDR2 is FQDESV (reference sequence). The CDR3 region is CASSFRGGSYNEQFF. The CDR3 DNA follows: TGTGCCAGCAGCTTCAGGGGAGGCTCCTACAATGAGCAGTTCTTC.

V and J are TRBV9 and TRBJ2-3; D remains ambiguous. Trimming removed 3 bases at V and 2 bases at J, with 10 bases between. The CDR3 runs 14 residues. Germline-derived CDR1 and CDR2 are SGDLS and YYNGEE. This chain's CDR3 is CASSADFITDTQYF. DNA of the CDR3: TGTGCCAGCAGCGCTGACTTTATCACAGATACGCAGTATTTT. Filled out from reference TRBV9 and TRBJ2-3, the complete variable domain reads DSGVTQTPKHLITATGQRVTLRCSPRSGDLSVYWYQQSLDQGLQFLIQYYNGEERAKGNILERFSAQQFPDLHSELNLSSLELGDSALYFCASSADFITDTQYFGPGTRLTVL.

CDR3: CASSPDQLRPQHF. The CDR3 DNA is TGTGCCAGCAGCCCAGACCAACTCCGGCCCCAGCATTTT. The gene calls are TRBV7-3 and TRBJ1-5, with unresolved D. From germline, CDR1 is SGHTA and CDR2 FQGTGA. The CDR3 sequence is 13 residues long. Trimming left V 5 bases short and J 9 bases short, with 14 bases between.

The chain couples TRBV28 to TRBJ1-5; 7 bases fit TRBD1. CDR3 length: 13 residues. V lost 10 bases to trimming and J lost 4 bases; unmatched junction nucleotides: 7. Germline V gene sequence: CDR1 MDHEN, CDR2 SYDVKM. The CDR3 DNA reads as TGTGCCACCATCACAGGGGTGAATCAGCCCCAGCATTTT. It codes for CATITGVNQPQHF.

The rearrangement uses TRBV29-1 and TRBJ1-1; 8 positions agree with TRBD1. Looked up from germline, CDR1 is SQVTM and CDR2 is ANQGSEA. The CDR3 runs 14 residues. The V gene end was trimmed by 3 bases and the J gene end by 1 base; junction bases not matched to a gene: 4. As DNA, the CDR3 is TGCAGCGTTGAGGACAGGGCGAGGAACACTGAAGCTTTCTTT. Amino acid sequence: CSVEDRARNTEAFF.

The rearrangement links TRBV4-3 to TRBJ1-4, with 7 bases that match TRBD1. V was pared by 0 bases and J by 10 bases, with 11 bases of the junction left unmatched. Germline V gene sequence: CDR1 LGHNA, CDR2 YSLEER. The CDR3 consists of 16 residues. CDR3 residues: CASSQEGTSQGSKLFF. The CDR3, as DNA: TGCGCCAGCAGCCAAGAGGGGACCTCACAGGGGTCAAAACTGTTTTTT.

The J gene is TRBJ1-2, the V gene TRBV29-1; 7 bases line up with TRBD1. This CDR3 contains 12 residues. The V segment lost 7 bases and the J segment 8 bases; nucleotides outside the gene matches: 10. From germline, CDR1 is SQVTM and CDR2 ANQGSEA. The CDR3 loop reads CSADDRVGGYTF. The DNA for the CDR3 is TGCAGCGCAGATGACAGGGTGGGCGGCTACACCTTC.

V usage is TRBV19 and J usage is TRBJ2-6; D possibly uses TRBD1 or TRBD2 (5 bases each). CDR3 length: 18 amino acids. The V and J ends lost 2 bases and 2 bases respectively, with 16 bases between them. Per germline, CDR1 LNHDA and CDR2 SQIVND (reference sequence). The CDR3 loop reads CASSIKGTTDAGANVLTF. The CDR3 DNA is TGTGCCAGTAGTATAAAAGGGACCACGGACGCTGGGGCCAACGTCCTGACTTTC.

The sample holds a few counts of this clone. V gene TRBV9 combines with J gene TRBJ1-3; D not certain. The V gene lost 3 bases and the J gene lost 0 bases, with 13 bases spanning the gap. There are 16 residues in the CDR3. In germline, CDR1 is SGDLS, CDR2 YYNGEE. The CDR3 DNA reads TGTGCCAGCAGCGCCGGACGGTCCAACTCTGGAAACACCATATATTTT. This encodes CASSAGRSNSGNTIYF.

This chain links TRBV6-5 with TRBJ2-7, with D unresolved. This CDR3 comprises 16 residues. From germline, CDR1 is MNHEY and CDR2 SVGAGI. Deletions cut 4 bases from V and 0 bases from J, with 16 bases between. The CDR3 coding sequence is TGTGCCAGCAGTTCCCTCCAGGACGTGTTCTCCTACGAGCAGTACTTC. This translates into CASSSLQDVFSYEQYF.

This chain connects TRBV2 to TRBJ1-1; 7 bases map to TRBD1. The V segment lost 6 bases and the J segment 1 base; nucleotides outside the gene matches: 5. The CDR3 has 14 amino acids. Germline V lookup: CDR1 SNHLY, CDR2 FYNNEI. As DNA, the CDR3 is TGTGCCAGCAGGACTCAGGGGGGGAACACTGAAGCTTTCTTT. Protein product: CASRTQGGNTEAFF.

The chain combines TRBV6-5 with TRBJ1-4, with D unclear. The CDR3 length is 14 residues. V dropped 4 bases and J dropped 2 bases, with 8 bases sitting between them. The germline V gene has CDR1 MNHEY and CDR2 SVGAGI. Here the CDR3 reads CASSLSYTNEKLFF. In DNA form, the CDR3 reads TGTGCCAGCAGTTTGAGCTATACTAATGAAAAACTGTTTTTT.

This chain uses TRBV24-1 with TRBJ2-5; maybe TRBD1 (6 bases). The CDR3 totals 15 residues. The V gene's germline CDR1 is KGHDR and CDR2 SFDVKD. V was clipped by 4 bases and J by 3 bases, with 14 bases between them. The CDR3 coding sequence is TGTGCCACCAGTGACCTTTTACAGGGAGAAGAGACCCAGTACTTC. Amino acid sequence: CATSDLLQGEETQYF.